Included here is one T cell receptor beta chain sequence, with context. CDR3 length: 13 amino acids. The V gene's germline CDR1 is SGHTA and CDR2 FQGNSA. The sample is drawn from a study of tumor-infiltrating lymphocytes in oesophageal squamous cell carcinoma. TCRdb re-analysed the PCR reads in MiXCR, keeping a single row per CDR3 protein. The sample records 9,000 to 13,000 distinct CDR3 sequences, around half being singletons. This TCR was recovered from a male donor with esophageal squamous cell carcinoma. This chain links TRBV7-2 with TRBJ2-5; D unresolved. With the DNA end fitting TRBJ2-1 better, the J assignment may be wrong. What was sequenced was esophageal tumor tissue. The CDR3: CASSFKLHNEQFF. The CDR3 DNA reads as TGTGCCAGCAGCTTTAAGCTACACAATGAGCAGTTCTTC.